One and the same sample provided the 9 T cell receptor beta chains below, sequenced in a study of patients and donors after allogeneic stem cell transplantation (dated by TCRdb to the early 2020s). Libraries came from RT-PCR. The listed sequencing device is NextSeq 550. The raw public reads went through TCRdb reprocessing: fastp at Q25, MiXCR clone calling, in-frame beta chains kept. Each entry merges the rows of one CDR3 protein and shows their most common DNA and genes. Across this sample there are more than 850,000 distinct CDR3 sequences, with roughly 18% seen only once. The ten largest make up 5% to 6.5% of the sample. Specimen: blood, either unsorted or a sorted T cell fraction (not recorded which). The source of these receptors is a human donor who was either an allogeneic HSCT recipient or a stem cell or donor lymphocyte infusion donor (not recorded which). It is not recorded whose cells these are; they may come from a transplant donor.

The chain couples TRBV7-6 to TRBJ1-2; 10 bases match TRBD1. Losses at the gene ends were 5 bases for V and 8 bases for J; bases not matched to a gene: 11. Germline CDR1 is SGHVS and CDR2 is FNYEAQ. CDR3 length equals 15 residues. The CDR3 reads CASSPWPGQGEGYTF. The CDR3 DNA reads TGTGCCAGCAGCCCCTGGCCCGGACAGGGGGAGGGCTACACCTTC. Filled out from reference TRBV7-6 and TRBJ1-2, the complete variable domain reads GAGVSQSPRYKVTKRGQDVALRCDPISGHVSLYWYRQALGQGPEFLTYFNYEAQQDKSGLPNDRFSAERPEGSISTLTIQRTEQRDSAMYRCASSPWPGQGEGYTFGSGTRLTVV.

This clonotype has a count of ten or more. This chain links TRBV15 with TRBJ1-3; no definite D call. Per germline, CDR1 LNHNV and CDR2 YYDKDF (reference sequence). Trimming shortened V by 5 bases and J by 0 bases, and 14 bases separated the two germline ends. CDR3 length equals 16 residues. CDR3 DNA: TGTGCCACCAGCGAAGAGTGGGATAACTCTGGAAACACCATATATTTT. Protein product: CATSEEWDNSGNTIYF.

V is TRBV2 and J is TRBJ1-1; TRBD1 matches 8 bases. This CDR3 is 13 amino acids long. Germline V lookup: CDR1 SNHLY, CDR2 FYNNEI. J was trimmed by 7 bases and V by 6 bases; bases with no gene match: 7. DNA of the CDR3: TGTGCCAGCAGGGTCGGACAGGGTAATGAAGCTTTCTTT. Its translation is CASRVGQGNEAFF.

This sequence joins TRBV9 and TRBJ2-3; D might be TRBD2 (5 bases). V was trimmed by 0 bases and J by 0 bases, leaving 11 bases between them. The V gene's germline CDR1 is SGDLS and CDR2 YYNGEE. There are 16 residues in the CDR3. CDR3 sequence (DNA): TGTGCCAGCAGCGTAGGCGGCGGGTCTAGCACAGATACGCAGTATTTT. Translated, it gives CASSVGGGSSTDTQYF.

The chain recombines TRBV3-1 with TRBJ2-3; 9 bases are shared with TRBD2. V shed 3 bases and J 2 bases; nucleotides not matched to a gene: 6. CDR1 is LGHDT and CDR2 is YNNKEL in the germline V gene (reference sequence). The CDR3 length is 16 residues. This CDR3 reads CASSHFSSGTTDTQYF. The CDR3 DNA reads as TGTGCCAGCAGCCACTTTTCTAGCGGGACCACAGATACGCAGTATTTT.

This chain connects TRBV7-2 to TRBJ2-5; the D gene is possibly TRBD2 (6 bases). Trimming took off 3 bases at V and 5 bases at J, with 19 bases between the two ends. Germline values: CDR1 SGHTA, CDR2 FQGNSA. CDR3 size: 16 residues. DNA of the CDR3: TGTGCCAGCAGCTTTAGGGGCCGGGGGACGACCGAGACCCAGTACTTC. Protein: CASSFRGRGTTETQYF.

The V gene is TRBV7-3, the J gene TRBJ2-1; 11 bases agree with TRBD2. V lost 4 bases and J lost 6; bases outside the gene matches: 8. CDR3 length: 16 amino acids. Germline CDR1 is SGHTA and CDR2 is FQGTGA. The CDR3 reads CASSSSLAGGPNEQFF. The DNA for the CDR3 is TGTGCCAGCAGCTCCAGTTTAGCGGGAGGGCCCAATGAGCAGTTCTTC.

The sample holds a few counts of this clonotype. This chain links TRBV12-3 or TRBV12-4 with TRBJ1-6; weak D call: TRBD1 (5 bases). Trimming took off 3 bases at V and 7 bases at J, with 13 bases between the two ends. The CDR3 has 15 amino acids. The chain's CDR3 is CASSFRGLQNSPLHF. CDR3 nucleotides: TGTGCCAGCAGTTTTCGGGGCCTCCAGAATTCACCCCTCCACTTT.

V usage is TRBV6-1 and J usage is TRBJ2-1; D possibly corresponds to TRBD2 (5 bases). Per germline, CDR1 MNHNS and CDR2 SASEGT. The CDR3 runs 15 residues. Between the trimmed V and J ends, which lost 6 bases and 0 bases, there was a span of 12 bases. The CDR3 protein is CASREDSSSYNEQFF. CDR3 nucleotide sequence: TGTGCCAGCAGAGAGGACTCGAGCTCCTACAATGAGCAGTTCTTC.